Following are 29 T cell receptor beta chains from one sample sequenced in a study of T cell repertoires in cytomegalovirus infection. TCRdb fed the reads into MiXCR, producing one record per CDR3 protein. The data hold hundreds of thousands of distinct CDR3 sequences, with approximately 33% observed a single time. Sequenced sample: PBMCs. All receptors derive from a human donor in good health (CMV status not recorded). Some clones in this sample may be carry-over from other donors' samples.

This clonotype was seen ten or more times. This chain uses TRBV7-2 with TRBJ2-3, with D possibly being TRBD2 (5 bases). Deletions cut 5 bases from V and 3 bases from J, with 12 bases between. CDR3 length equals 14 residues. The germline V gene encodes CDR1 SGHTA and CDR2 FQGNSA. The CDR3 is CASSPLRLTDTQYF. CDR3 in DNA: TGTGCCAGCAGCCCACTTCGACTAACAGATACGCAGTATTTT.

This clonotype was counted only a few times. The V and J genes are TRBV6-2 or TRBV6-3 and TRBJ2-7; 10 nucleotides agree with TRBD1. Germline V gives CDR1 MNHEY, CDR2 SVGEGT. The CDR3 is made up of 15 amino acids. The V segment lost 6 bases and the J segment 2 bases; nucleotides outside the gene matches: 7. CDR3 sequence (DNA): TGTGCCAGCAGCAGGGACAGGGGACCCACCTACGAGCAGTACTTC. Its translation is CASSRDRGPTYEQYF.

V is TRBV7-2 and J is TRBJ1-1; 9 bases align to TRBD1. The CDR3 covers 13 residues. Germline loops: CDR1 SGHTA, CDR2 FQGNSA. Germline trimming cut 3 bases from V and 14 bases from J; bases unmatched to any gene: 10. CDR3 sequence (DNA): TGTGCCAGCAGCTTGGACAGGGGAACTCAATCGTTCTTT. This codes for CASSLDRGTQSFF.

This clonotype came up many times. The chain couples TRBV7-6 to TRBJ2-2; 7 nucleotides agree with TRBD2. This CDR3 has 20 amino acids. V dropped 2 bases and J dropped 2; count of bases not matched to a gene: 17. Germline V gene data show CDR1 as SGHVS and CDR2 as FNYEAQ. CDR3 protein: CASSLLVAGPPRINTGELFF. As DNA, the CDR3 is TGTGCCAGCAGCTTACTAGTAGCGGGCCCACCCAGGATAAACACCGGGGAGCTGTTTTTT. The full variable domain, completed using reference TRBV7-6 and TRBJ2-2, is GAGVSQSPRYKVTKRGQDVALRCDPISGHVSLYWYRQALGQGPEFLTYFNYEAQQDKSGLPNDRFSAERPEGSISTLTIQRTEQRDSAMYRCASSLLVAGPPRINTGELFFGEGSRLTVL.

A single count supports this clonotype. The chain recombines TRBV2 with TRBJ1-1; TRBD1 is a possible D gene (6 bases). Trimming stripped 10 bases from V and 11 bases from J, with 14 bases between. Germline CDR1 SNHLY, CDR2 FYNNEI. The CDR3 covers 10 residues. This CDR3 reads CANTGKGAFF. In DNA form, the CDR3 reads TGTGCCAACACAGGGAAGGGGGCTTTCTTT. The variable domain in full, completed from reference TRBV2 and TRBJ1-1, reads EPEVTQTPSHQVTQMGQEVILRCVPISNHLYFYWYRQILGQKVEFLVSFYNNEISEKSEIFDDQFSVERPDGSNFTLKIRSTKLEDSAMYFCANTGKGAFFGQGTRLTVV.

The chain is built from TRBV20-1 and TRBJ1-3; TRBD1 aligns across 7 bases. Trimming removed 6 bases from V and 0 bases from J; junction bases left unmatched: 17. Germline V CDR1 and CDR2: DFQATT, SNEGSKA (reference sequence). The CDR3 contains 18 residues. CDR3 residues: CSANDRAIKDYSGNTIYF. CDR3 DNA: TGCAGTGCGAACGACAGGGCAATTAAGGATTACTCTGGAAACACCATATATTTT.

V is TRBV25-1 and J is TRBJ2-1, with a tentative D call TRBD2 (6 bases). The CDR3 covers 14 residues. CDR1 and CDR2 from the germline V gene are MGHDK and SYGVNS. The V end was cut by 10 bases, the J end by 7 bases, with 20 bases between. This CDR3 reads CATVHRDWANEQFF. CDR3 nucleotides: TGTGCCACCGTACACCGGGACTGGGCGAATGAGCAGTTCTTC.

J is TRBJ1-2 and V is TRBV7-2; D is unclear. Germline CDR1 is SGHTA and CDR2 is FQGNSA. The CDR3 is 14 residues long. Trimming shortened V by 5 bases and J by 0 bases, and 10 bases separated the two germline ends. Here the CDR3 DNA reads TGTGCCAGCAGCGGCCGTAAAGCTAACTATGGCTACACCTTC. This sequence encodes CASSGRKANYGYTF.

This clonotype was detected many times. The chain has TRBV2 and TRBJ1-4, with D possibly being TRBD1 (5 bases). In germline, CDR1 is SNHLY, CDR2 FYNNEI. The ends were cut back, 8 bases at V and 7 bases at J, with 5 bases in the middle. The CDR3 is 10 residues long. The CDR3 loop reads CASGGEKLFF. CDR3 DNA: TGTGCCAGCGGGGGTGAAAAACTGTTTTTT. The complete variable domain, with remaining parts taken from reference TRBV2 and TRBJ1-4, reads EPEVTQTPSHQVTQMGQEVILRCVPISNHLYFYWYRQILGQKVEFLVSFYNNEISEKSEIFDDQFSVERPDGSNFTLKIRSTKLEDSAMYFCASGGEKLFFGSGTQLSVL.

This clonotype has at least ten counts. The chain combines TRBV12-3 or TRBV12-4 with TRBJ2-7; either TRBD1 or TRBD2 may fit D (5 bases each). Trimming removed 6 bases from V and 2 bases from J, with 11 bases in between. This CDR3 comprises 13 residues. The DNA of the CDR3 is TGTGCCAGCAGCTTTGGGGGAACCTACGAGCAGTACTTC. Residues: CASSFGGTYEQYF.

The chain combines TRBV28 with TRBJ2-7; no clear D. Trimming took off 3 bases at V and 3 bases at J, with 9 bases between the two ends. CDR3 length: 13 residues. Looked up from germline, CDR1 is MDHEN and CDR2 is SYDVKM. The CDR3 protein is CASSFVSLYEQYF. The CDR3 DNA follows: TGTGCCAGCAGTTTTGTCTCTCTCTACGAGCAGTACTTC.

V is TRBV27 and J is TRBJ1-1; possible D gene TRBD1, 6 bases. Germline CDR1 MNHEY, CDR2 SMNVEV (reference sequence). V was shortened by 9 bases and J by 4 bases, with 12 bases between the two germline ends. CDR3 size: 12 residues. CDR3 sequence (DNA): TGTGCCAGTGGAGGACAGCCCACTGAAGCTTTCTTT. Protein product: CASGGQPTEAFF.

The chain links TRBV4-1 to TRBJ2-5; D uncertain. Germline V lookup: CDR1 MGHRA, CDR2 YSYEKL. The CDR3 spans 15 residues. Trimming shortened V by 0 bases and J by 2 bases, and 10 bases separated the two germline ends. The CDR3 spells CASSQDQGLQETQYF. In DNA form, the CDR3 reads TGCGCCAGCAGCCAAGATCAAGGCCTTCAAGAGACCCAGTACTTC.

In DNA form, the CDR3 reads TGTGCCAGCAGTTTATGGACTGGACAGGGGGGTCCTTACAATGAGCAGTTCTTC. Protein product: CASSLWTGQGGPYNEQFF. V usage is TRBV28 and J usage is TRBJ2-1; 10 bases match TRBD1. The CDR3 is 18 residues long. CDR1 and CDR2 from the germline V gene are MDHEN and SYDVKM. Trimming took 0 bases from V and 4 from J; bases not matched to a gene: 9.

This clonotype showed up many times. The chain combines TRBV7-2 with TRBJ2-1; D possibly corresponds to TRBD2 (6 bases). Germline-derived CDR1 and CDR2 are SGHTA and FQGNSA. The ends were cut back, 9 bases at V and 7 bases at J, with 19 bases in the middle. The length of the CDR3 is 14 residues. The CDR3 is CASKSGHSQNEQFF. CDR3 sequence (DNA): TGTGCCAGTAAAAGCGGGCACAGTCAGAATGAGCAGTTCTTC. The full variable domain, rest sourced from reference TRBV7-2 and TRBJ2-1, is GAGVSQSPSNKVTEKGKDVELRCDPISGHTALYWYRQSLGQGLEFLIYFQGNSAPDKSGLPSDRFSAERTGGSVSTLTIQRTQQEDSAVYLCASKSGHSQNEQFFGPGTRLTVL.

This clonotype showed up just a few times. This chain uses TRBV2 with TRBJ1-5; D possibly corresponds to TRBD1 (5 bases). The germline V gene has CDR1 SNHLY and CDR2 FYNNEI. Trimming shortened V by 8 bases and J by 1 base, and 15 bases separated the two germline ends. This CDR3 contains 15 residues. The CDR3 nucleotides are TGTGCCAGCGCTTTAGACAGTGAAAGCAATCAGCCCCAGCATTTT. Translating it yields CASALDSESNQPQHF.

This chain joins TRBV7-6 and TRBJ2-1, with 10 positions matching TRBD1. Germline V CDR1 and CDR2: SGHVS, FNYEAQ. Losses at the gene ends were 5 bases for V and 6 bases for J; bases not matched to a gene: 7. This CDR3 comprises 15 residues. CDR3 region: CASSQGQGVGNEQFF. CDR3 in DNA: TGTGCCAGCAGCCAAGGACAGGGGGTGGGCAATGAGCAGTTCTTC.

This clonotype was counted many times. This chain joins TRBV7-8 and TRBJ2-3, with 8 bases that match TRBD1. With V trimmed by 1 base and J by 6 bases, 9 bases remained unmatched. Germline loops: CDR1 SGHVS, CDR2 FQNEAQ. This CDR3 contains 16 residues. For the CDR3, the DNA is TGTGCCAGCAGCTTAGGCCCCCCTCGGACAGGGGATACGCAGTATTTT. Translation: CASSLGPPRTGDTQYF.

V gene TRBV6-1 combines with J gene TRBJ1-5; D not resolved. The germline V gene encodes CDR1 MNHNS and CDR2 SASEGT. V lost 2 bases to trimming and J lost 0 bases, with 11 bases between them. The CDR3 sequence is 16 residues long. The CDR3 protein is CASSELPRYSNQPQHF. Here the CDR3 DNA reads TGTGCCAGCAGTGAACTCCCCAGATATAGCAATCAGCCCCAGCATTTT.

V is TRBV7-6 and J is TRBJ2-7; 8 positions agree with TRBD2. From germline, CDR1 is SGHVS and CDR2 FNYEAQ. With 5 bases clipped from V and 6 bases from J, the junction kept 12 bases outside the gene matches. CDR3 size: 15 residues. The CDR3 sequence is CASSPSPAGGSEQYF. The CDR3 DNA reads as TGTGCCAGCAGCCCAAGTCCGGCGGGGGGAAGCGAGCAGTACTTC.

The chain has TRBV29-1 and TRBJ1-1; D is ambiguous. V dropped 1 base and J dropped 4 bases, with 7 bases sitting between them. This CDR3 is 12 amino acids long. Germline V lookup: CDR1 SQVTM, CDR2 ANQGSEA. CDR3 nucleotide sequence: TGCAGCGTTGAAGTCGTAGGCACTGAAGCTTTCTTT. Translated, it gives CSVEVVGTEAFF.

This clonotype has more than one count but fewer than ten. DNA of the CDR3: TGTGCCAGCTCACCAATGGCGAGGGGAAAGGAGGCTAATGAAAAACTGTTTTTT. Amino acids: CASSPMARGKEANEKLFF. The chain employs TRBV18 and TRBJ1-4, with D tentatively TRBD1 (5 bases). V was trimmed by 2 bases and J by 3 bases, leaving 19 bases between them. Germline values: CDR1 KGHSH, CDR2 LQKENI. The CDR3 has 18 amino acids. The entire variable domain, with the rest obtained from reference TRBV18 and TRBJ1-4, is as follows: NAGVMQNPRHLVRRRGQEARLRCSPMKGHSHVYWYRQLPEEGLKFMVYLQKENIIDESGMPKERFSAEFPKEGPSILRIQQVVRGDSAAYFCASSPMARGKEANEKLFFGSGTQLSVL.

V and J are TRBV18 and TRBJ2-7; a possible D gene is TRBD2 (6 bases). Trimming left V 4 bases short and J 2 bases short, with 18 bases between. The germline gives CDR1 KGHSH, CDR2 LQKENI. The CDR3 has 16 residues. DNA of the CDR3: TGTGCCAGCTCACGGACCATCGGGGGTGGAGCCTACGAGCAGTACTTC. Protein sequence: CASSRTIGGGAYEQYF.

J is TRBJ2-7 and V is TRBV20-1; 9 bases line up with TRBD2. Germline assignment: CDR1 DFQATT and CDR2 SNEGSKA (reference sequence). V lost 6 bases, J lost 2 bases, and 11 bases stayed unmatched. The CDR3 is 15 amino acids. In nucleotides, the CDR3 is TGCAGTGCCCAATTTAGCGGGGGCTCACCCTACGAGCAGTACTTC. Protein product: CSAQFSGGSPYEQYF.

This clonotype was detected a few times. The rearrangement joins TRBV4-1 to TRBJ2-1; D may be TRBD1 (5 bases). The CDR3 runs 16 residues. CDR1 and CDR2 from the germline V gene are MGHRA and YSYEKL. V dropped 1 base and J dropped 3 bases, with 13 bases sitting between them. The CDR3 sequence: CASSQGLTGDYNEQFF. The CDR3 DNA reads TGCGCCAGCAGCCAAGGGTTAACAGGTGACTACAATGAGCAGTTCTTC.

About this clonotype: A much larger clone differs by one base, so this may be a read error. Without the conserved terminal phenylalanine or tryptophan, this CDR3 likely stems from a read error. This chain connects TRBV7-2 to TRBJ2-5, with 8 bases aligning to TRBD2. The CDR3 consists of 16 residues. Germline V lookup: CDR1 SGHTA, CDR2 FQGNSA. Trimming took 1 base from V and 1 from J; bases not matched to a gene: 5. CDR3 protein: CASSLEGRGAQETQYL. The CDR3 bases are TGTGCCAGCAGCTTAGAGGGGCGGGGGGCCCAAGAGACCCAGTACTTA.

This clonotype was detected only a few times. The CDR3 spells CASSSGPPIGETQYF. The CDR3 DNA reads as TGTGCCAGCAGTTCGGGACCGCCAATCGGGGAGACCCAGTACTTC. The chain joins TRBV12-3 or TRBV12-4 to TRBJ2-5; either TRBD1 or TRBD2 may fit D (5 bases each). This CDR3 is built from 15 residues. The V gene lost 4 bases and the J gene lost 5 bases, with 17 bases spanning the gap.

This clonotype was detected once. The chain has TRBV7-9 and TRBJ1-2; weak D call: TRBD1 (6 bases). Germline CDR1 and CDR2: SEHNR and FQNEAQ (reference sequence). CDR3 length equals 15 residues. The germline V and J ends were trimmed by 3 bases and 5 bases, with 16 bases remaining between them. This CDR3 reads CASSFNVPGQYGYTF. CDR3 nucleotide sequence: TGTGCCAGCAGCTTTAACGTACCGGGACAATATGGCTACACCTTC.

Notes on this clonotype: A junction boundary mismatches the germline segment, possibly from a read error. The J gene is TRBJ1-1, the V gene TRBV12-3 or TRBV12-4, with 8 nucleotides matching TRBD1. The CDR3 contains 14 residues. Written as DNA, the CDR3 is TGTCCCAGCAAACGGACAGGGTCGAACACTGAAGCTTTCTTT. It translates to CPSKRTGSNTEAFF.